The 15 T cell receptor beta chains in this list originate from one sample, sequenced in a study of control samples from healthy donors and cancer patients. The protocol was immunoSEQ multiplex PCR, while the TCRdb copy is restricted to in-frame clones and leaves out a portion. Seen here are around 150,000 clones, roughly 94% observed once, and the top ten hold less than 15%. Sequenced sample: PBMCs. The receptor source for this set is a man aged 55 to 70 with colorectal cancer.

This clone was observed once. The V gene is TRBV6-6, the J gene TRBJ2-5; 14 bases align to TRBD2. CDR1 is MNHNY and CDR2 is SVGAGI in the germline V gene (reference sequence). J was trimmed by 6 bases and V by 7 bases; bases with no gene match: 10. CDR3 length: 16 residues. The CDR3 spells CASIHEGTSGGKTQYF. CDR3 DNA: TGTGCCAGCATCCACGAGGGGACTAGCGGGGGAAAGACCCAGTACTTC.

The rearrangement uses TRBV7-2 and TRBJ2-7; 7 nucleotides align to TRBD2. Trimming at V came to 1 base and at J to 2 bases, leaving 2 bases not matched to a gene. The CDR3 spans 14 residues. Germline V gene sequence: CDR1 SGHTA, CDR2 FQGNSA. In DNA, the CDR3 is TGTGCCAGCAGCTTAGTCGGGGGGACCTACGAGCAGTACTTC. This encodes CASSLVGGTYEQYF.

This sequence joins TRBV6-6 and TRBJ1-1; D perhaps matches TRBD1 (5 bases). V lost 5 bases and J 0 bases, leaving 13 bases between the germline ends. The CDR3 totals 15 residues. Germline V gene sequence: CDR1 MNHNY, CDR2 SVGAGI (reference sequence). The DNA of the CDR3 is TGTGCCAGCAGTCCTCGACGGGGGATGAACACTGAAGCTTTCTTT. Protein sequence: CASSPRRGMNTEAFF.

The J gene is TRBJ1-6, the V gene TRBV5-1; 7 bases match TRBD1. V was pared by 4 bases and J by 11 bases, with 6 bases of the junction left unmatched. Germline values: CDR1 SGHRS, CDR2 YFSETQ. CDR3 length: 13 residues. The chain's CDR3 is CASSTQGFAPLHF. CDR3 DNA: TGCGCCAGCAGCACACAGGGGTTTGCACCCCTCCACTTT.

This CDR3 reads CSARGTNEQFF. CDR3 bases: TGCAGTGCTCGGGGGACCAATGAGCAGTTCTTC. V gene TRBV20-1 combines with J gene TRBJ2-1; D may be TRBD2 (6 bases). The CDR3 extends over 11 amino acids. Germline values: CDR1 DFQATT, CDR2 SNEGSKA (reference sequence). Trimming pared 5 bases from V and 6 bases from J, leaving 8 bases between.

The gene calls are TRBV6-5 and TRBJ2-3; TRBD2 aligns across 8 bases. CDR3 length equals 15 residues. With 8 bases clipped from V and 4 bases from J, the junction kept 11 bases outside the gene matches. Germline CDR1 reads MNHEY; CDR2 reads SVGAGI. CDR3 amino acids: CASATTGGPADTQYF. CDR3 nucleotides: TGTGCCAGCGCTACCACGGGGGGGCCGGCAGATACGCAGTATTTT.

The rearrangement uses TRBV6-5 and TRBJ1-2; D remains unclear. Germline values: CDR1 MNHEY, CDR2 SVGAGI. V was clipped by 6 bases and J by 1 base, with 12 bases between them. This CDR3 comprises 14 residues. The CDR3: CASRPGMGNYGYTF. The CDR3 coding sequence is TGTGCCAGCAGGCCCGGGATGGGTAACTATGGCTACACCTTC.

V is TRBV5-8 and J is TRBJ2-7; D remains unclear. Germline V gene lookup returns CDR1 SGHTS and CDR2 YDEGEE. Trimming took 4 bases from V and 2 from J, leaving 4 bases between them. The CDR3 has 11 residues. The CDR3 protein is CASSGPYEQYF. The CDR3 DNA is TGTGCCAGCAGCGGGCCCTACGAGCAGTACTTC.

There are a few counts of this clone. V and J are TRBV6-2 or TRBV6-3 and TRBJ2-2, with 7 positions matching TRBD1. The CDR3 is 16 amino acids. The germline V gene encodes CDR1 MNHEY and CDR2 SVGEGT. J gave up 3 bases and V 6 bases, and 10 bases lay outside the gene matches. The CDR3: CASSPIDRADTGELFF. Here the CDR3 DNA reads TGTGCCAGCAGCCCAATTGACAGGGCCGACACCGGGGAGCTGTTTTTT.

The CDR3 DNA reads TGTGCCAGTAGTATCGAGTGGGGGCCCTACAATGAGCAGTTCTTC. It yields the protein CASSIEWGPYNEQFF. The J gene is TRBJ2-1, the V gene TRBV19, with D possibly matching TRBD1 (6 bases). Germline CDR1 is LNHDA and CDR2 is SQIVND (reference sequence). The CDR3 contains 15 residues. V lost 3 bases, J lost 2 bases, and 11 bases lay in between.

This chain links TRBV5-6 with TRBJ1-4, with D possibly TRBD1 on 5 matching bases. Between the trimmed V and J ends, which lost 0 bases and 0 bases, there was a span of 6 bases. The V gene's germline CDR1 is SGHDT and CDR2 YYEEEE. The CDR3 runs to 15 residues. This chain's CDR3 is CASSLVGATNEKLFF. The CDR3 region has the DNA TGTGCCAGCAGCTTGGTGGGGGCAACTAATGAAAAACTGTTTTTT.

The rearrangement links TRBV5-1 to TRBJ1-4; 8 bases match TRBD1. The CDR3 covers 15 residues. V trimming: 0 bases; J trimming: 6 bases; junction bases outside the gene matches: 4. The germline CDR1 and CDR2 sequences are SGHRS and YFSETQ. The CDR3: CASSLGTGFDEKLFF. The CDR3 coding sequence is TGCGCCAGCAGCTTGGGGACAGGGTTTGATGAAAAACTGTTTTTT. The whole variable domain, remainder taken from reference TRBV5-1 and TRBJ1-4, is KAGVTQTPRYLIKTRGQQVTLSCSPISGHRSVSWYQQTPGQGLQFLFEYFSETQRNKGNFPGRFSGRQFSNSRSEMNVSTLELGDSALYLCASSLGTGFDEKLFFGSGTQLSVL.

The gene calls are TRBV5-1 and TRBJ1-4; 7 positions agree with TRBD1. The CDR3 has 15 amino acids. V was pared by 7 bases and J by 0 bases, with 6 bases of the junction left unmatched. In germline, CDR1 is SGHRS, CDR2 YFSETQ. CDR3: CASRGQATTNEKLFF. CDR3 in DNA: TGCGCCAGCCGTGGACAGGCCACAACTAATGAAAAACTGTTTTTT.

This clone was observed once. The chain has TRBV9 and TRBJ2-1; possibly TRBD1 or TRBD2 for D (5 bases each). V shed 0 bases and J shed 4 bases, with 20 bases lying between them. This CDR3 spans 18 amino acids. Germline V gives CDR1 SGDLS, CDR2 YYNGEE. This chain's CDR3 is CASSVEGPGGGAYNEQFF. CDR3 sequence (DNA): TGTGCCAGCAGCGTAGAGGGCCCTGGGGGTGGGGCGTACAATGAGCAGTTCTTC.

CDR3 DNA: TGTGCCAGCAGCTTGGAAAGGGCCTACGAGCAGTACTTC. Translated: CASSLERAYEQYF. J is TRBJ2-7 and V is TRBV5-4, with D uncertain. The CDR3 extends over 13 amino acids. CDR1 is SGHNT, CDR2 YYREEE, per germline (reference sequence). Deletions cut 0 bases from V and 2 bases from J, with 6 bases between.